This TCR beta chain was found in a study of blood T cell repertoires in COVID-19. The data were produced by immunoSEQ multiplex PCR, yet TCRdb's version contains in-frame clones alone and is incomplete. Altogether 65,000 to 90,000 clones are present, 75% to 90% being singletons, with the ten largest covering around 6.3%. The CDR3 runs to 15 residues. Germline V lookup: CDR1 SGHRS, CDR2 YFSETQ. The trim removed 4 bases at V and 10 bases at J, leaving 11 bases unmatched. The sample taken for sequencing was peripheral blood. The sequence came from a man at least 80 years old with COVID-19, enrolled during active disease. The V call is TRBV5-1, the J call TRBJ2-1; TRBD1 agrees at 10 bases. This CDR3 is CASSPRGDRGEEQFF. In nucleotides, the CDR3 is TGCGCCAGCAGCCCGAGAGGGGACAGGGGAGAAGAGCAGTTCTTC.